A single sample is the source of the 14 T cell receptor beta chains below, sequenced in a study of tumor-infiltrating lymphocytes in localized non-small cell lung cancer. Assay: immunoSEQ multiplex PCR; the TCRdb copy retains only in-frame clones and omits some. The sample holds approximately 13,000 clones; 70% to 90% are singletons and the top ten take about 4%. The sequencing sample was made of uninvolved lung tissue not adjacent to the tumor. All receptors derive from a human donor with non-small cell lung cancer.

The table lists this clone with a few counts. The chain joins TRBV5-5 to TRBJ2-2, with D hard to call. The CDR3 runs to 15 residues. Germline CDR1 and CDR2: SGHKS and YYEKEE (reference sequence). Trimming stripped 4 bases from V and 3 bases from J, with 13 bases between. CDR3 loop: CASSPTLLDTGELFF. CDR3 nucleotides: TGTGCCAGCAGCCCGACCTTGCTGGACACCGGGGAGCTGTTTTTT.

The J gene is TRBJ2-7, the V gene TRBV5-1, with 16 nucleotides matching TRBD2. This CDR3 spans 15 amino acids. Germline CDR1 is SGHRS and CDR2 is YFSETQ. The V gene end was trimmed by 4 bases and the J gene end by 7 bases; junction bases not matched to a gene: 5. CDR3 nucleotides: TGCGCCAGCAGCCTAGGGACTAGCGGGAGGGGTGAGCAGTACTTC. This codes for CASSLGTSGRGEQYF.

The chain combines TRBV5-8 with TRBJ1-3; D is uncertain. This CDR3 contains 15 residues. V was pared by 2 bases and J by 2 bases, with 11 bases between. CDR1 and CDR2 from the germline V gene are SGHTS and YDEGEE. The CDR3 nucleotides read TGTGCCAGCAGCTTTGTTCGGGGAACTGGAAACACCATATATTTT. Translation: CASSFVRGTGNTIYF.

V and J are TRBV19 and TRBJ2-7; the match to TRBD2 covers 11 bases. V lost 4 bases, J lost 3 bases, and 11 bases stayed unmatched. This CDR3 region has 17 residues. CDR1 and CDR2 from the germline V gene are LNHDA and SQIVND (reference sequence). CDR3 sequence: CASSKVIGTSGYYEQYF. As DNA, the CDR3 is TGTGCCAGTAGTAAAGTTATAGGGACTAGCGGATACTACGAGCAGTACTTC.

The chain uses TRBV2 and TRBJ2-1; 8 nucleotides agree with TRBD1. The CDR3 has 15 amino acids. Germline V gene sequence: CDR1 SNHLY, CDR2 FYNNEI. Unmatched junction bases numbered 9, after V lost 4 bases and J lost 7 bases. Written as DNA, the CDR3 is TGTGCCAGCAGTGGAGACAGGGGCCGGGGAAATGAGCAGTTCTTC. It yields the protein CASSGDRGRGNEQFF.

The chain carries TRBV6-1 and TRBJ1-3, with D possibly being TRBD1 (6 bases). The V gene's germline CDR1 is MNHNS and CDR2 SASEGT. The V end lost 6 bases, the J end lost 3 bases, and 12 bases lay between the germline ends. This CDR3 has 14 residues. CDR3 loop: CASREFRGGNTIYF. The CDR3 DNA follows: TGTGCCAGCAGGGAATTCAGGGGTGGAAACACCATATATTTT.

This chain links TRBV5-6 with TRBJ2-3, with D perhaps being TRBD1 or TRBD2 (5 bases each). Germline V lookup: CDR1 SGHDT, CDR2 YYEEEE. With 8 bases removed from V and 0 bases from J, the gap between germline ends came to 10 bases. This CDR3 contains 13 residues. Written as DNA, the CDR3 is TGTGCCAGTTGGGACCGCAGCACAGATACGCAGTATTTT. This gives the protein CASWDRSTDTQYF.

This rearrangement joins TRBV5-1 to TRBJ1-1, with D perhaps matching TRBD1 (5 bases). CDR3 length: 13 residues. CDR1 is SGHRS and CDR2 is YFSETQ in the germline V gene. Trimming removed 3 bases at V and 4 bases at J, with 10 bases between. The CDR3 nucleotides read TGCGCCAGCAGCTCAATGGGGACCACTGAAGCTTTCTTT. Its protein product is CASSSMGTTEAFF.

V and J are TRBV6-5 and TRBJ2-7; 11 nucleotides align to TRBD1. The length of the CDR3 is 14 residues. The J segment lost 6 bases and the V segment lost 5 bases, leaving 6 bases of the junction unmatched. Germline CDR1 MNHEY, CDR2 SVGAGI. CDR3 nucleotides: TGTGCCAGCAGTCCCGGGACAGGGGGTTCCGAGCAGTACTTC. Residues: CASSPGTGGSEQYF.

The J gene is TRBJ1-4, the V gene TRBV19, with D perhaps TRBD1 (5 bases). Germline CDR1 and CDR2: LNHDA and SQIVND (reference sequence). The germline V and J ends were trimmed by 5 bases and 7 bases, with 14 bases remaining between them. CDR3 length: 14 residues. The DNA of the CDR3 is TGTGCCAGTAGTTTACAGGAATCGGGTGAAAAACTGTTTTTT. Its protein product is CASSLQESGEKLFF.

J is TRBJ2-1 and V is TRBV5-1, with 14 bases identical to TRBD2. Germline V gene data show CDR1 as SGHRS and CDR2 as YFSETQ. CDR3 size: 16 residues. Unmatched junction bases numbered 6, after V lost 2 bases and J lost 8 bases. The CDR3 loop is CASSFGLAGGMDEQFF. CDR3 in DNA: TGCGCCAGCAGCTTTGGACTAGCGGGGGGTATGGATGAGCAGTTCTTC.

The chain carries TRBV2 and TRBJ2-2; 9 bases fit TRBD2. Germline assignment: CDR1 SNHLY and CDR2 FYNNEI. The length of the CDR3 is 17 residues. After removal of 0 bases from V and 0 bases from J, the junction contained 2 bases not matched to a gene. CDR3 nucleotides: TGTGCCAGCAGTGAAGCGGCGGGAGGGCCGAACACCGGGGAGCTGTTTTTT. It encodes CASSEAAGGPNTGELFF.

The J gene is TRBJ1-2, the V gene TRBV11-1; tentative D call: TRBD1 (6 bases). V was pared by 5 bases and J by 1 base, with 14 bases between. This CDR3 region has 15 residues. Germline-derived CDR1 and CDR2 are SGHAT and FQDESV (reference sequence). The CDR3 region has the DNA TGTGCCAGCAGCGGGGGACGGACAGATAACTATGGCTACACCTTC. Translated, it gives CASSGGRTDNYGYTF. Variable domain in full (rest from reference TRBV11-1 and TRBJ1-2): EAEVAQSPRYKITEKSQAVAFWCDPISGHATLYWYRQILGQGPELLVQFQDESVVDDSQLPKDRFSAERLKGVDSTLKIQPAELGDSAMYLCASSGGRTDNYGYTFGSGTRLTVV.

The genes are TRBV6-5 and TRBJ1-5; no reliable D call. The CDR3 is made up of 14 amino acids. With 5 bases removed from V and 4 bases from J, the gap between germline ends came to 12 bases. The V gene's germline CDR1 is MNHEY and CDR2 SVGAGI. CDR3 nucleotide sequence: TGTGCCAGCAGTCCACTTCTCGGAAATCAGCCCCAGCATTTT. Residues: CASSPLLGNQPQHF.